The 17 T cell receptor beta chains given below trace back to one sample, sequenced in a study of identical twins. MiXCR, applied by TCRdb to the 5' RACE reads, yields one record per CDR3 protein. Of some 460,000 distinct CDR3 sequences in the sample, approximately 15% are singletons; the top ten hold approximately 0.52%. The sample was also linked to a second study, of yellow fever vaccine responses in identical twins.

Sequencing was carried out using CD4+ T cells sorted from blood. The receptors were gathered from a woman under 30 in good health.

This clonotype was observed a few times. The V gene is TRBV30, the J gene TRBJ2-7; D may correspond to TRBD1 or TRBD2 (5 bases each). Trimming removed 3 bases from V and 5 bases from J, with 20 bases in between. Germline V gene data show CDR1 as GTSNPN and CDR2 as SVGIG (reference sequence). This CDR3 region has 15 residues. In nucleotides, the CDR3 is TGTGCCTGGAGCCCGACCCCGGGGCAGTTGCACGAGCAGTACTTC. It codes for CAWSPTPGQLHEQYF.

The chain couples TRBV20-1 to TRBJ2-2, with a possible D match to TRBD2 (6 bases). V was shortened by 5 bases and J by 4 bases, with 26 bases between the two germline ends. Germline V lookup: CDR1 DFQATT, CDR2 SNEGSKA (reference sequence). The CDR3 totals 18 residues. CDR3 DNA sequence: TGCAGTGCTTCGGAGGGGAGGCTTGGGTTTAGTGGCACCGGGGAGCTGTTTTTT. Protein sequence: CSASEGRLGFSGTGELFF.

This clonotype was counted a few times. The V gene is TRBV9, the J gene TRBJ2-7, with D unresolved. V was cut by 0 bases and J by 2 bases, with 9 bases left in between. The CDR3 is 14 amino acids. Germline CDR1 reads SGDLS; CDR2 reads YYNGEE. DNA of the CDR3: TGTGCCAGCAGCGTAGCTGCACTCACCTACGAGCAGTACTTC. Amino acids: CASSVAALTYEQYF.

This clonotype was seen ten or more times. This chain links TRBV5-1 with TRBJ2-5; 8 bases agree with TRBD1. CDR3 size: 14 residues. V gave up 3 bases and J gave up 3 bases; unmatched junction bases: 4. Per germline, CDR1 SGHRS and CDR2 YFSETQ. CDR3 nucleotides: TGCGCCAGCAGCTCATTGGGACAGGAAGAGACCCAGTACTTC. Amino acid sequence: CASSSLGQEETQYF.

The DNA of the CDR3 is TGCAGTGCGCCGGGACAGGGAATCGAGCAGTACTTC. This encodes CSAPGQGIEQYF. This sequence joins TRBV20-1 and TRBJ2-7, with 9 bases matching TRBD1. The V gene end was trimmed by 6 bases and the J gene end by 6 bases; junction bases not matched to a gene: 6. The CDR3 is made up of 12 amino acids. Germline assignment: CDR1 DFQATT and CDR2 SNEGSKA (reference sequence).

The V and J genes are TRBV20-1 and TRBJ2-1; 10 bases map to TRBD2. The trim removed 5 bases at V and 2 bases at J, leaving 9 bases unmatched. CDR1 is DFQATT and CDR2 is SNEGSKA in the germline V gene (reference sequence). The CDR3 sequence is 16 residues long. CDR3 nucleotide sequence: TGCAGTGCTGTAGCGGGGGGCTTAAAAACCTACAATGAGCAGTTCTTC. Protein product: CSAVAGGLKTYNEQFF.

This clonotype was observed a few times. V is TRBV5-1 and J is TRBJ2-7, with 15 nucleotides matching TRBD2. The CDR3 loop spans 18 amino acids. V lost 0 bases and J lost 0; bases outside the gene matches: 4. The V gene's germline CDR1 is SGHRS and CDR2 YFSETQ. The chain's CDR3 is CASSLEGTSGRTSYEQYF. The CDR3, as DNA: TGCGCCAGCAGCTTGGAGGGGACTAGCGGGAGGACCTCCTACGAGCAGTACTTC.

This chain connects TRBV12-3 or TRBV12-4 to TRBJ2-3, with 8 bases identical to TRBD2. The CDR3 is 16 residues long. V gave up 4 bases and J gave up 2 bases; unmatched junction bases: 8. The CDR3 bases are TGTGCCAGCAGTTCCTGGGGGACTAGGGACACAGATACGCAGTATTTT. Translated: CASSSWGTRDTDTQYF.

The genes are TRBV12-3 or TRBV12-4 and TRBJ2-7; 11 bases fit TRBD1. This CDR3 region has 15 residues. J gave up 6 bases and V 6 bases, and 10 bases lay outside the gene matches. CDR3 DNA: TGTGCCAGCAGGAAAGCCGGGACAGGGGGGAGCGAGCAGTACTTC. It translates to CASRKAGTGGSEQYF.

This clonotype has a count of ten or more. CDR3 nucleotide sequence: TGCAGCGTTGGTCGGGGGCTGGACACCGGGGAGCTGTTTTTT. Encoded protein: CSVGRGLDTGELFF. The rearrangement joins TRBV29-1 to TRBJ2-2, with D tentatively TRBD1 or TRBD2 (6 bases each). This CDR3 contains 14 residues. Trimming took 4 bases from V and 3 from J, leaving 12 bases between them. Germline assignment: CDR1 SQVTM and CDR2 ANQGSEA.

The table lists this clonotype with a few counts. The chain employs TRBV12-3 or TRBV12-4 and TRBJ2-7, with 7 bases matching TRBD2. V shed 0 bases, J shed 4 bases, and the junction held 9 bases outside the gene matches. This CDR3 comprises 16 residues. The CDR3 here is CASSLAVTRGGYEQYF. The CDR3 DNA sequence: TGTGCCAGCAGTTTAGCGGTGACTCGGGGAGGGTACGAGCAGTACTTC.

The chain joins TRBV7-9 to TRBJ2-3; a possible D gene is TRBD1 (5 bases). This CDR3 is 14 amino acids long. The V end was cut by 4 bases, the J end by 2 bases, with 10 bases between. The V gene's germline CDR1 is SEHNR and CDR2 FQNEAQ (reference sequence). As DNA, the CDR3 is TGTGCCAGCAGCTGGGGCAGAAACACAGATACGCAGTATTTT. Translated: CASSWGRNTDTQYF. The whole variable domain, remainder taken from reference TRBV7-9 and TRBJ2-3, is DTGVSQNPRHKITKRGQNVTFRCDPISEHNRLYWYRQTLGQGPEFLTYFQNEAQLEKSRLLSDRFSAERPKGSFSTLEIQRTEQGDSAMYLCASSWGRNTDTQYFGPGTRLTVL.

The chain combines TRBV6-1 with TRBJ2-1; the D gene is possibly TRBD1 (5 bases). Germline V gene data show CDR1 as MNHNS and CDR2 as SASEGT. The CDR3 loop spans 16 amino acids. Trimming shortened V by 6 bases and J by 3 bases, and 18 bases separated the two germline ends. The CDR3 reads CASRGAGQPYYNEQFF. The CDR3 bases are TGTGCCAGCAGAGGGGCAGGGCAACCCTACTACAATGAGCAGTTCTTC.

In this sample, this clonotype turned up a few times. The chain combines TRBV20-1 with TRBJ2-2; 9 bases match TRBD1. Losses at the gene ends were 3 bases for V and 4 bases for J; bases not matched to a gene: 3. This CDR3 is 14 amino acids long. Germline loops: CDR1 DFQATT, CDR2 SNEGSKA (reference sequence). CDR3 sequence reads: CSASRQGGTGELFF. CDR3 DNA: TGCAGTGCTAGCAGACAGGGGGGCACCGGGGAGCTGTTTTTT.

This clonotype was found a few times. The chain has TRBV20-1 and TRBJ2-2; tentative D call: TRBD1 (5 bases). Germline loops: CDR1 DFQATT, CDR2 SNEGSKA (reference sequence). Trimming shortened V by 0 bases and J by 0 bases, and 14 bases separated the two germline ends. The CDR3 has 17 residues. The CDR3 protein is CSARDLETEANTGELFF. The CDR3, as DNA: TGCAGTGCTAGAGACTTAGAGACAGAGGCGAACACCGGGGAGCTGTTTTTT.

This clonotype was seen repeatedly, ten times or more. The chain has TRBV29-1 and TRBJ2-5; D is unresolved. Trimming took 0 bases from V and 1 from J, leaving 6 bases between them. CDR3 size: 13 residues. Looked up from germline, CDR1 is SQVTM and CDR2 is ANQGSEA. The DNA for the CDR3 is TGCAGCGTTGAAGATCCTCGCCAAGAGACCCAGTACTTC. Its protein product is CSVEDPRQETQYF.

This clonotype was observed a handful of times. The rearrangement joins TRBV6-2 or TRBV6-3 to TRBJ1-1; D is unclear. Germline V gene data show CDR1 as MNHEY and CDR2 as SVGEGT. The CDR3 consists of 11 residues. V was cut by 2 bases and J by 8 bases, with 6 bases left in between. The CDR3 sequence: CASSYQAEAFF. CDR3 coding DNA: TGTGCCAGCAGTTACCAAGCAGAAGCTTTCTTT.